This T cell receptor (beta chain) emerged from a study of PD-1 blockade in classical Hodgkin lymphoma. TCRdb's copy holds only in-frame clones and misses some; the assay was immunoSEQ multiplex PCR. Counted here are about 2,700 clones, approximately 72% occurring once; the ten biggest clones make up about 10%. Each patient experienced a relapse that followed autologous stem cell transplantation, and brentuximab vedotin exposure varied. CD8+ T cell isolation from thawed PBMCs was performed by magnetic negative selection. Trimming at V came to 1 base and at J to 5 bases, leaving 5 bases not matched to a gene. The CDR3 contains 16 residues. CDR1 and CDR2 (germline): GTSNPN, SVGIG (reference sequence).

The sample consisted of CD8+ T cells from blood, taken at baseline. The receptor was isolated from a human donor with classical Hodgkin lymphoma. The rearrangement links TRBV30 to TRBJ2-5; TRBD2 matches 15 bases. DNA for the CDR3: TGTGCCTGGAGTGAGGGACTAGCGGGGGGCCGGGAGACCCAGTACTTC. Residues: CAWSEGLAGGRETQYF. The complete variable domain, with remaining parts taken from reference TRBV30 and TRBJ2-5, reads SQTIHQWPATLVQPVGSPLSLECTVEGTSNPNLYWYRQAAGRGLQLLFYSVGIGQISSEVPQNLSASRPQDRQFILSSKKLLLSDSGFYLCAWSEGLAGGRETQYFGPGTRLLVL.